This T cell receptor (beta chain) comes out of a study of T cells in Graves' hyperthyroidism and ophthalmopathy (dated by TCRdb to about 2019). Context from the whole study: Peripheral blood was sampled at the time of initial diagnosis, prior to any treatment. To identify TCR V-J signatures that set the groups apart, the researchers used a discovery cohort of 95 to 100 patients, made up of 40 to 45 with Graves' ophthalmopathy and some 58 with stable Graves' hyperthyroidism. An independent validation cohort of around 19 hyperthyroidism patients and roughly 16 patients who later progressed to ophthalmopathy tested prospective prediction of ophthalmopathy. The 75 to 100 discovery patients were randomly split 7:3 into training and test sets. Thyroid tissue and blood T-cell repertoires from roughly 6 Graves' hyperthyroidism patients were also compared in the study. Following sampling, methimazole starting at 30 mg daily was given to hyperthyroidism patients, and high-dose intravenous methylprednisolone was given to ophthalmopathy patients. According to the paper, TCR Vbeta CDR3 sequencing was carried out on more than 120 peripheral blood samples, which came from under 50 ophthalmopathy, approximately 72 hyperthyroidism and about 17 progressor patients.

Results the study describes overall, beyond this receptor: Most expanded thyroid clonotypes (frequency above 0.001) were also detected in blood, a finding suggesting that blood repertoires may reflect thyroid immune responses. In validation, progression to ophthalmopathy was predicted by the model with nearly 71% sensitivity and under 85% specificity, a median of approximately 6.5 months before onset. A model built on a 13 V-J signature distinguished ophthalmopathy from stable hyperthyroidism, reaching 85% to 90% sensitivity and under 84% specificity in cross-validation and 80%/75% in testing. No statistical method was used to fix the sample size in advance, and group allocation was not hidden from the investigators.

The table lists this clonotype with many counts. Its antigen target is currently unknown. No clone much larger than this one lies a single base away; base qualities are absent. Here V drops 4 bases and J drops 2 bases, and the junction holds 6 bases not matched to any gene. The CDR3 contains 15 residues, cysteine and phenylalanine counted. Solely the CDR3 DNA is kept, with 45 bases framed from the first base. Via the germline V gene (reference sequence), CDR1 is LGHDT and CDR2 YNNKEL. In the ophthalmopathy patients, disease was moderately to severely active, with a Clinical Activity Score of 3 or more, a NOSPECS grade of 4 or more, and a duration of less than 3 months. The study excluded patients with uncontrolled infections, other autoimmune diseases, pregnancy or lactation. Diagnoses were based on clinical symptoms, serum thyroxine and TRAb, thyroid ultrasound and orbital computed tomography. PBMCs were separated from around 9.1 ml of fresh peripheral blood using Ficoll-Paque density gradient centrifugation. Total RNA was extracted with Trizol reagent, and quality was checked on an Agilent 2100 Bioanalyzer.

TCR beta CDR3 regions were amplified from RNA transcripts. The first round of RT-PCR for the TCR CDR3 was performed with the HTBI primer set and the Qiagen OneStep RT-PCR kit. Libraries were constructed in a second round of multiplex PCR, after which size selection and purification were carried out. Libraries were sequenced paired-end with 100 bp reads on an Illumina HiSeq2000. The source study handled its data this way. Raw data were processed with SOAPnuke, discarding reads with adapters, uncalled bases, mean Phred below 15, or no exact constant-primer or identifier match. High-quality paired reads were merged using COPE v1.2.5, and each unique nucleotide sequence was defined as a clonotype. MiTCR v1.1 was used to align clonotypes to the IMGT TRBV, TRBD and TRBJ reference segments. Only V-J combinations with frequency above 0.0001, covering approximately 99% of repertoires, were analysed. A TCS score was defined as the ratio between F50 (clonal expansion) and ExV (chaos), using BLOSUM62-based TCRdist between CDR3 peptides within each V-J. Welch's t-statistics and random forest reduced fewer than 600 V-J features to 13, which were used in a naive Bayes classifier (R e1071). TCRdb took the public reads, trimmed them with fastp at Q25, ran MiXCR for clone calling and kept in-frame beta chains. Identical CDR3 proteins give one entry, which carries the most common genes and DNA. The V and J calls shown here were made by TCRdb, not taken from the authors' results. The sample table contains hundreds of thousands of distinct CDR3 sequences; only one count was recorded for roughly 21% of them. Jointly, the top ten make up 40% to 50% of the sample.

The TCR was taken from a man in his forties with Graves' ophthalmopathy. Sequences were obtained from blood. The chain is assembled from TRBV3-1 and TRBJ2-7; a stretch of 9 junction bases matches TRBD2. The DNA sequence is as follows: TGTGCCAGCAGCCCTCAAGCGGGGGGACCCTACGAGCAGTACTTC. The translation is CASSPQAGGPYEQYF.